This TCR beta chain derives from a study of T cell responses to AZD1222 COVID-19 vaccine. With respect to this clone: Its antigen is currently unknown.

Per germline, CDR1 LGHNA and CDR2 YNFKEQ. The CDR3 contains 12 residues. Trimming took 0 bases from V and 13 from J, leaving 11 bases between them. Study results and caveats: Spike-specific TCR breadth and depth were elevated following two AZD1222 doses. Seropositive at baseline were only six or seven AZD1222 recipients.

Using immunoSEQ multiplex PCR, the repertoire was profiled, and TCRdb retains in-frame clones only, with some absent. This table has approximately 64,000 clones, 75% to 95% appearing once. This TCR was sampled from an adult who received the MenACWY meningococcal vaccine as a control. V usage is TRBV4-2 and J usage is TRBJ2-3; D is unclear. The material sequenced was peripheral blood, taken 28 days after the second dose of the MenACWY control vaccine. As DNA, the CDR3 is TGTGCCAGCAGCCAAGATTCAGTTAGCAAGTATTTT. This codes for CASSQDSVSKYF.